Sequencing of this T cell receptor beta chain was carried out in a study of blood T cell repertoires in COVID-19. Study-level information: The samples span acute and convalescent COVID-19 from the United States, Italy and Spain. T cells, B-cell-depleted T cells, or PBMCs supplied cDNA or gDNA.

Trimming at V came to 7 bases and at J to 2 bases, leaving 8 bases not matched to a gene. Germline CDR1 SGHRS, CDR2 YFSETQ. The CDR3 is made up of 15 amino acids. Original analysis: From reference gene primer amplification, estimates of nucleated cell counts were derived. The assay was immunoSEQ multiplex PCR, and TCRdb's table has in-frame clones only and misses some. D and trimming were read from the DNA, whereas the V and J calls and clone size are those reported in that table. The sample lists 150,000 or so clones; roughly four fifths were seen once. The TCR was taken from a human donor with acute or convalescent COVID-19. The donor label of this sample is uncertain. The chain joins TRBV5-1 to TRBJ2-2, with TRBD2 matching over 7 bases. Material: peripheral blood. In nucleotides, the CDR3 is TGCGCCAGCCGTACGAGCGGGGTTAACACCGGGGAGCTGTTTTTT. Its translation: CASRTSGVNTGELFF.